This T cell receptor (beta chain) was observed in a study of cytomegalovirus exposure and HLA in healthy donors. Overall study results and limits: Among the CMV-associated chains, three were confirmed in vitro as specific for CMV antigens. It was 160 or so TCR beta chains that were listed as cytomegalovirus-associated. TCR beta sequences reportedly predicted most subjects' HLA-A and HLA-B alleles accurately.

Nominal health characterized the donors when sampled, though unrecorded immune exposures were likely. In regard to this clone: Its cognate antigen is unknown.

The PCR ran on 60 Vbeta and 13 Jbeta primers. Profiled with immunoSEQ multiplex PCR; TCRdb holds only in-frame clones, not every one. This sample yields 65,000 to 85,000 clones, of which just over 85% are seen a single time; about 2.1% belongs to the top ten. Germline CDR1 and CDR2: SGHTA and FQGTGA. Trimming took 2 bases from V and 6 from J; bases not matched to a gene: 10. This CDR3 contains 15 residues. The chain carries TRBV7-3 and TRBJ2-7; 7 bases agree with TRBD1. The sequence came from a woman aged 25 to 39 in good health and CMV-seronegative. Sequences were obtained from PBMCs. The DNA of the CDR3 is TGTGCCAGCAGCTTATTAGGGGGCGTCGGGGTCGAGCAGTACTTC. This encodes CASSLLGGVGVEQYF. Complete variable domain (other parts from reference TRBV7-3 and TRBJ2-7): GAGVSQTPSNKVTEKGKYVELRCDPISGHTALYWYRQSLGQGPEFLIYFQGTGAADDSGLPNDRFFAVRPEGSVSTLKIQRTERGDSAVYLCASSLLGGVGVEQYFGPGTRLTVT.